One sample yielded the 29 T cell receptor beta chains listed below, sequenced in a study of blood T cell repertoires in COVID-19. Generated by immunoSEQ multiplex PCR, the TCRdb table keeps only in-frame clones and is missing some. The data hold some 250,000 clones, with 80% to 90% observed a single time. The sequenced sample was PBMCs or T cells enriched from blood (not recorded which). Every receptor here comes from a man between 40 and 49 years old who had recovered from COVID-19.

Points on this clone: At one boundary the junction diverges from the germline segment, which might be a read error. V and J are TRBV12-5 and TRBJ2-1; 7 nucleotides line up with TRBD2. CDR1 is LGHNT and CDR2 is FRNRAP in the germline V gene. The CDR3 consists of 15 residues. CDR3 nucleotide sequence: TGTGCTAGTGGCTTGGCGGGGGTAGGTCTGAATGAGCAGTTCTTC. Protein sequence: CASGLAGVGLNEQFF.

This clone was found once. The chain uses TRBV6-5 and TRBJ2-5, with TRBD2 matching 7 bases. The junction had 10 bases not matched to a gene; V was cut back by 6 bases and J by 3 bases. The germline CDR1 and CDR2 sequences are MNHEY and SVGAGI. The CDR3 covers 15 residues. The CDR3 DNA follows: TGTGCCAGCAGCTCCCTAGAAGCGGGGAAAGAGACCCAGTACTTC. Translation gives CASSSLEAGKETQYF.

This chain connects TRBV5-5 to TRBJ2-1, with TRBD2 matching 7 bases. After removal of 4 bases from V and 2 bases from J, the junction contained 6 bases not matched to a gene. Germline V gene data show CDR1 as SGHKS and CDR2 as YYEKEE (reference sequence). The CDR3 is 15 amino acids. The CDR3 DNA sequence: TGTGCCAGCAGCCATTCTGGGGGGGCCTACAATGAGCAGTTCTTC. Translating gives CASSHSGGAYNEQFF.

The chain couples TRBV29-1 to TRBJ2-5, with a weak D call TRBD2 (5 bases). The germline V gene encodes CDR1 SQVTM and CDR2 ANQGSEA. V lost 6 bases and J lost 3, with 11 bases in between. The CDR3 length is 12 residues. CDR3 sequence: CSVAVGEETQYF. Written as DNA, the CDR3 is TGCAGCGTCGCTGTCGGGGAAGAGACCCAGTACTTC.

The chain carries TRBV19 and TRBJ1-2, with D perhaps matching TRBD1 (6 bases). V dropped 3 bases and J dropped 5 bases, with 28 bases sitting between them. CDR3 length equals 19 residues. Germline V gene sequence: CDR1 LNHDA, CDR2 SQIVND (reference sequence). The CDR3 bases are TGTGCCAGTAGTATTGGACCCGACTCTGGCCCTGGCAGGGGATATGGCTACACCTTC. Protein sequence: CASSIGPDSGPGRGYGYTF.

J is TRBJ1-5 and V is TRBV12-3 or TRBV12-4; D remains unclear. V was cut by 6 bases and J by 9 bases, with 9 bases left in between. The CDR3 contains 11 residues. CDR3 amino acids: CASSSGWPQHF. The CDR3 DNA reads TGTGCCAGCAGCTCAGGTTGGCCCCAGCATTTT.

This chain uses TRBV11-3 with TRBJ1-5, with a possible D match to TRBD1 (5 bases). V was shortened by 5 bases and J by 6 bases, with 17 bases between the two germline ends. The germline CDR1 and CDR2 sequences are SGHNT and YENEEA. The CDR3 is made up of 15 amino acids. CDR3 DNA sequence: TGTGCCAGCAGCACCGGAGGGGAGGCAAGTCAGCCCCAGCATTTT. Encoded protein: CASSTGGEASQPQHF.

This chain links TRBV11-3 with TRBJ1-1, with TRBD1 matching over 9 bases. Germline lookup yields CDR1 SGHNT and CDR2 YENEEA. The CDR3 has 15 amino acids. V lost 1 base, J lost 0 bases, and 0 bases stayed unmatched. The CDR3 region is CASSLGQGVNTEAFF. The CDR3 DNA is TGTGCCAGCAGCTTAGGACAGGGGGTGAACACTGAAGCTTTCTTT.

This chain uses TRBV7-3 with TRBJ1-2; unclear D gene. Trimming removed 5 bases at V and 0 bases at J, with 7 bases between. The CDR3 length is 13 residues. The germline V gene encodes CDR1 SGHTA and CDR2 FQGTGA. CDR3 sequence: CASSPSANYGYTF. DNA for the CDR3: TGTGCCAGCAGCCCCTCGGCTAACTATGGCTACACCTTC.

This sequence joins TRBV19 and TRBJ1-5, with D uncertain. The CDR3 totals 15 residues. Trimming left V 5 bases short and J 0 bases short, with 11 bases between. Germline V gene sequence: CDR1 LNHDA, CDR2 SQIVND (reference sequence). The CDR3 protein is CASSFQRDSNQPQHF. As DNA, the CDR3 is TGTGCCAGTAGTTTTCAGAGGGATAGCAATCAGCCCCAGCATTTT.

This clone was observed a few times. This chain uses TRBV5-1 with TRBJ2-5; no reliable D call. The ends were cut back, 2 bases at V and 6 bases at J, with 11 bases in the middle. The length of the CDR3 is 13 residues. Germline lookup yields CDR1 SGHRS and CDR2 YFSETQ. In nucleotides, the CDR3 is TGCGCCAGCAGCTTTGAGTCAGCGAAGACCCAGTACTTC. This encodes CASSFESAKTQYF.

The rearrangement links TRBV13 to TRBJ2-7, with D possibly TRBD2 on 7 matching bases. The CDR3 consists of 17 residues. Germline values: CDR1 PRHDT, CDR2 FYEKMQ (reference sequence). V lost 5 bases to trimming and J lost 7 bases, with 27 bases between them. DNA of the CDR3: TGTGCCAGCAGCGCCCCCCCTCGCGGGGGCTATCCTATGGAGCAGTACTTC. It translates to CASSAPPRGGYPMEQYF.

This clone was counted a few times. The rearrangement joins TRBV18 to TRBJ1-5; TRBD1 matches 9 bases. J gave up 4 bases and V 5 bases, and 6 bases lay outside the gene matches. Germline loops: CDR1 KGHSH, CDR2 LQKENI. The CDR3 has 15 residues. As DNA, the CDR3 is TGTGCCAGCTCAACCGGGACAGGGACGAATCAGCCCCAGCATTTT. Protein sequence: CASSTGTGTNQPQHF. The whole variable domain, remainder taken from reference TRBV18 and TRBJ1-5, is NAGVMQNPRHLVRRRGQEARLRCSPMKGHSHVYWYRQLPEEGLKFMVYLQKENIIDESGMPKERFSAEFPKEGPSILRIQQVVRGDSAAYFCASSTGTGTNQPQHFGDGTRLSIL.

The CDR3 bases are TGTGCCTGGACGGACAGGGTGGGCAATCAGCCCCAGCATTTT. It yields the protein CAWTDRVGNQPQHF. V is TRBV30 and J is TRBJ1-5; 8 positions agree with TRBD1. V dropped 4 bases and J dropped 2; count of bases not matched to a gene: 4. Germline CDR1 reads GTSNPN; CDR2 reads SVGIG (reference sequence). The CDR3 sequence is 14 residues long.

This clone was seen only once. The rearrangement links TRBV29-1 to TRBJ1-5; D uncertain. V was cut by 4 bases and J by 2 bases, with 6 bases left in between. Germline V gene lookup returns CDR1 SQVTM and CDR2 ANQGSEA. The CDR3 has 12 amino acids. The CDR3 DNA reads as TGCAGCGTTGCGCAGGGCAATCAGCCCCAGCATTTT. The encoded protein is CSVAQGNQPQHF.

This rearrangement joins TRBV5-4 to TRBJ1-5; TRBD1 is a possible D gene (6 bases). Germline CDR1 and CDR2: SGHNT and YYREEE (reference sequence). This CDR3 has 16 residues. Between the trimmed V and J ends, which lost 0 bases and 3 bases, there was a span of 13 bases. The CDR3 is CASSLAGGLPNQPQHF. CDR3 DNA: TGTGCCAGCAGCTTGGCGGGGGGCCTTCCCAATCAGCCCCAGCATTTT. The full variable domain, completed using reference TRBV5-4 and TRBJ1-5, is ETGVTQSPTHLIKTRGQQVTLRCSSQSGHNTVSWYQQALGQGPQFIFQYYREEENGRGNFPPRFSGLQFPNYSSELNVNALELDDSALYLCASSLAGGLPNQPQHFGDGTRLSIL.

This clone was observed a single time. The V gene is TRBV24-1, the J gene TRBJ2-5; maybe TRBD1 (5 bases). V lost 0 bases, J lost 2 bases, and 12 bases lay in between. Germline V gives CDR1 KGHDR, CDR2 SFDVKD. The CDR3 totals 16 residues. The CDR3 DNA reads TGTGCCACCAGTGATTTGGGGTCGGCAGGGCAAGAGACCCAGTACTTC. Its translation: CATSDLGSAGQETQYF.

The CDR3 spells CASSLAGTGSTDTQYF. The CDR3, as DNA: TGTGCCAGCAGCTTAGCTGGGACAGGTAGCACAGATACGCAGTATTTT. V gene TRBV7-2 combines with J gene TRBJ2-3, with 8 bases lining up with TRBD1. The CDR3 runs 16 residues. Germline loops: CDR1 SGHTA, CDR2 FQGNSA. The junction had 2 bases not matched to a gene; V was cut back by 0 bases and J by 0 bases. The entire variable domain, with the rest obtained from reference TRBV7-2 and TRBJ2-3, is as follows: GAGVSQSPSNKVTEKGKDVELRCDPISGHTALYWYRQSLGQGLEFLIYFQGNSAPDKSGLPSDRFSAERTGGSVSTLTIQRTQQEDSAVYLCASSLAGTGSTDTQYFGPGTRLTVL.

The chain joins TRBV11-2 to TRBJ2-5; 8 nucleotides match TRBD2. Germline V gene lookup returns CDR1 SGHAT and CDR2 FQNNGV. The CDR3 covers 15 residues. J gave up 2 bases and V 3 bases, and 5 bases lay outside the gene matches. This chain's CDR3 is CASSFGGGPQETQYF. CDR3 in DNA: TGTGCCAGCAGCTTCGGCGGGGGGCCTCAAGAGACCCAGTACTTC.

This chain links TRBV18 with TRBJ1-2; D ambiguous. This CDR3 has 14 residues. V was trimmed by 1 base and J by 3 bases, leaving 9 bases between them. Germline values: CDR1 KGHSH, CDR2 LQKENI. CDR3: CASSPRLADYGYTF. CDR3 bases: TGTGCCAGCTCACCACGGTTGGCAGACTATGGCTACACCTTC.

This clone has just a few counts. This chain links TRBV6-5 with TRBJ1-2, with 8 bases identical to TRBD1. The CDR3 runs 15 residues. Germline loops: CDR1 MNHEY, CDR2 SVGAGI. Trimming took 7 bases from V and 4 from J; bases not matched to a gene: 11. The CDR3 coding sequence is TGTGCCAGCACTCGAGAGCCGGGACAGGCCTATGGCTACACCTTC. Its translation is CASTREPGQAYGYTF.

CDR3 DNA: TGTGCCACCAGTGACCCGGACAGCCTTGAAGCTTTCTTT. Its translation: CATSDPDSLEAFF. This chain joins TRBV24-1 and TRBJ1-1; the D gene is possibly TRBD1 (6 bases). V was cut by 4 bases and J by 7 bases, with 12 bases left in between. Germline V CDR1 and CDR2: KGHDR, SFDVKD. This CDR3 contains 13 residues.

The CDR3 nucleotides read TGTGCCAGCCACCAAACTGAGTACCAAGAGACCCAGTACTTC. Its protein is CASHQTEYQETQYF. The rearrangement links TRBV28 to TRBJ2-5, with D uncertain. The germline CDR1 and CDR2 sequences are MDHEN and SYDVKM. This CDR3 region has 14 residues. The V end lost 8 bases, the J end lost 0 bases, and 13 bases lay between the germline ends.

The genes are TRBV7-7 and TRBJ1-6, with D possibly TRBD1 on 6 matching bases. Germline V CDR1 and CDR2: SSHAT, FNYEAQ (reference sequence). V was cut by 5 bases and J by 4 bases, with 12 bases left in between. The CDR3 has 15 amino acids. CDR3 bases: TGTGCCAGCAGCCCCAGGGACAATTATAATTCACCCCTCCACTTT. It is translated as CASSPRDNYNSPLHF.

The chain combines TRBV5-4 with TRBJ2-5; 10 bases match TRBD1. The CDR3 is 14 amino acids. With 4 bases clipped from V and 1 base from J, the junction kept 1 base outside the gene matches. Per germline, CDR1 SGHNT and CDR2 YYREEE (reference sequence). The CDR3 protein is CASSRTGGQETQYF. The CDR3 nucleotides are TGTGCCAGCAGCCGGACAGGGGGCCAAGAGACCCAGTACTTC. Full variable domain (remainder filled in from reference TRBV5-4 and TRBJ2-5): ETGVTQSPTHLIKTRGQQVTLRCSSQSGHNTVSWYQQALGQGPQFIFQYYREEENGRGNFPPRFSGLQFPNYSSELNVNALELDDSALYLCASSRTGGQETQYFGPGTRLLVL.

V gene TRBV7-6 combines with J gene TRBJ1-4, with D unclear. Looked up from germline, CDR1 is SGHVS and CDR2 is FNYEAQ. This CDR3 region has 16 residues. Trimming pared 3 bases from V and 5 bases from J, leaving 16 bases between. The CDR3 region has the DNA TGTGCCAGCAGCTTGGTTCTGGAAGGAGGCAATGAAAAACTGTTTTTT. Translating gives CASSLVLEGGNEKLFF.

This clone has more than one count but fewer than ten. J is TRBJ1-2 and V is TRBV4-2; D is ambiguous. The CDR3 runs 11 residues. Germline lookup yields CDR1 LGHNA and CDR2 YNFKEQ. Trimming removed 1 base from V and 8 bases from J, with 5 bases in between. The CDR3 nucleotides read TGTGCCAGCAGCCAAGCTAGCGGCTACACCTTC. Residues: CASSQASGYTF.

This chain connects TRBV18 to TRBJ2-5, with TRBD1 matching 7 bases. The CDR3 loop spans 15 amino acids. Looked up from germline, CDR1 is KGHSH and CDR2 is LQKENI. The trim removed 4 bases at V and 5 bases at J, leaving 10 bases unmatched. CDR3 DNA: TGTGCCAGCTCACGAAACAGGGGTTCGGAGGAGACCCAGTACTTC. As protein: CASSRNRGSEETQYF.

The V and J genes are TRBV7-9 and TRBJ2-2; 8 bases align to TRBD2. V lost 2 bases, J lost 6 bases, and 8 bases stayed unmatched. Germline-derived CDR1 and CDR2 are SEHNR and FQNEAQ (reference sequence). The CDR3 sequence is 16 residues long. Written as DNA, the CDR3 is TGTGCCAGCAGCTTACGGGGAGCGGGAGTCTCCGGGGAGCTGTTTTTT. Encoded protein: CASSLRGAGVSGELFF. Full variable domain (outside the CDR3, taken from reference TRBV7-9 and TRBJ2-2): DTGVSQNPRHKITKRGQNVTFRCDPISEHNRLYWYRQTLGQGPEFLTYFQNEAQLEKSRLLSDRFSAERPKGSFSTLEIQRTEQGDSAMYLCASSLRGAGVSGELFFGEGSRLTVL.